This is a list of T cell receptor beta chains from one sample in a study of TIL therapy for anti-PD-1-resistant metastatic lung cancer. Repertoires were generated with immunoSEQ multiplex PCR, while TCRdb's copy carries only in-frame clones and drops some. The table has more than 20,000 clones, 70% to 85% seen once; the top ten hold roughly 1.8%. Sequencing was performed on blood, taken at baseline. The receptors were sampled from a person aged 25-85 years with non-small cell lung cancer. The CDR3 runs from the conserved cysteine through the conserved F or W. The D gene is left open where the match is weak. Size is stated for part of the rows, as once, few or many counts, or as a class when the clone is expanded.

V	size	length	J	D	DNA	CDR3
TRBV28	-	14	TRBJ1-3	-	TGTGCCAGCAGTACGAGGATCGACGGAAACACCATATATTTT	CASSTRIDGNTIYF
TRBV6-5	few	12	TRBJ2-1	-	TGTGCCAGCAGTCACTACTACGATGAGCAGTTCTTC	CASSHYYDEQFF
TRBV30	few	12	TRBJ1-5	-	TGTGCCTGGAGTGTAGATAGGGGGGCCCAGCATTTT	CAWSVDRGAQHF
TRBV6-2/TRBV6-3	-	14	TRBJ1-5	-	TGTGCCAGCAGTTACTCGAGCATCTATCAGCCCCAGCATTTT	CASSYSSIYQPQHF
TRBV5-1	-	13	TRBJ2-3	-	TGCGCCAGCAGCTTCCGGGACACAGATACGCAGTATTTT	CASSFRDTDTQYF
TRBV3-1/TRBV3-2	few	14	TRBJ2-7	-	TGTGCCAGCAGCCAAGAACAGGTCATCTACGAGCAGTACTTC	CASSQEQVIYEQYF
TRBV6-5	-	14	TRBJ1-3	TRBD1	TGTGCCAGCAGTTTCGGACAGGGGCAAAACACCATATATTTT	CASSFGQGQNTIYF
TRBV28	few	13	TRBJ1-3	-	TGTGCCAGCAGTTTAGCAGGGCGAAACACCATATATTTT	CASSLAGRNTIYF
TRBV10-3	-	15	TRBJ1-4	-	TGTGCCATCAGTGAATGGGGGCCTACTAATGAAAAACTGTTTTTT	CAISEWGPTNEKLFF
TRBV2	-	13	TRBJ2-5	-	TGTGCCAGCAGTGAGAACAGGGAAGGGACCCAGTACTTC	CASSENREGTQYF
TRBV19	-	16	TRBJ1-5	-	TGTGCCAGTAGTTCAGGAGTCCTACAGGTCAATCAGCCCCAGCATTTT	CASSSGVLQVNQPQHF
TRBV7-6	-	13	TRBJ2-7	-	TGTGCCAGCAGCTTAGGGGACTCCTACGAGCAGTACTTC	CASSLGDSYEQYF
TRBV2	-	13	TRBJ2-4	-	TGTGCCAGCAGCCAGGGTTCCAAAAACATTCAGTACTTC	CASSQGSKNIQYF
TRBV2	once	15	TRBJ1-6	-	TGTGCCAGCAGGGGGACGGGCTCCTATAATTCACCCCTCCACTTT	CASRGTGSYNSPLHF
TRBV19	few	12	TRBJ2-2	-	TGTGCCGTTGAGAGGGGGACCGGGGAGCTGTTTTTT	CAVERGTGELFF
TRBV27	-	13	TRBJ2-5	TRBD2	TGTGCCAGCAGTCCCCCGGGGGGAGAGACCCAGTACTTC	CASSPPGGETQYF
TRBV9	-	13	TRBJ2-7	-	TGTGCCAGCAGCGACGGGATAAGCGACGAGCAGTACTTC	CASSDGISDEQYF
TRBV29-1	-	12	TRBJ2-1	TRBD2	TGCAGCGTTGCAGCGGGAGTAAATGAGCAGTTCTTC	CSVAAGVNEQFF
TRBV4-1	-	17	TRBJ2-7	-	TGCGCCAGCAGCCAAGTTAATCTAGTATCGTACCCGCCCGAGCAGTACTTC	CASSQVNLVSYPPEQYF
TRBV15	-	16	TRBJ2-6	TRBD1	TGTGCCACCCAGGGACAGCAGTTCTCTGGGGCCAACGTCCTGACTTTC	CATQGQQFSGANVLTF
TRBV4-2	-	15	TRBJ2-3	-	TGTGCCAGCAGCCAAGATCGGAGGATCACAGATACGCAGTATTTT	CASSQDRRITDTQYF
TRBV5-4	-	16	TRBJ2-2	TRBD1	TGTGCCAGCAGCCTTTGGACAGGGGTGTACACCGGGGAGCTGTTTTTT	CASSLWTGVYTGELFF
TRBV5-1	-	13	TRBJ2-5	-	TGCGCCAGCAGCGACAGTTCAAAAGAGACCCAGTACTTC	CASSDSSKETQYF
TRBV4-1	-	14	TRBJ1-2	-	TGCGCCAGCAGCCAAGACAGGGCGTATCATGGCTACACCTTC	CASSQDRAYHGYTF
TRBV30	-	11	TRBJ2-1	-	TGTGCCTGGAGGGGACCCGACGAGCAGTTCTTC	CAWRGPDEQFF
TRBV9	-	13	TRBJ1-1	-	TGTGCCAGCAGCGTAATTATAGGCACTGAAGCTTTCTTT	CASSVIIGTEAFF
TRBV5-1	-	14	TRBJ2-3	-	TGCGCCAGCAGCTTGAAGACCTACACAGATACGCAGTATTTT	CASSLKTYTDTQYF
TRBV29-1	few	13	TRBJ2-5	-	TGCAGCGTTGAGGGCGGGTACCAAGAGACCCAGTACTTC	CSVEGGYQETQYF
TRBV24-1	-	12	TRBJ1-2	-	TGTGCCACCAGTGATGCTAACTATGGCTACACCTTC	CATSDANYGYTF
TRBV7-8	-	12	TRBJ1-2	-	TGTGCCAGCAGCCCCCGGGTCGGGGGCTACACCTTC	CASSPRVGGYTF
TRBV7-2	-	13	TRBJ2-1	TRBD2	TGTGCCAGAAGAGCGGGATCATACAATGAGCAGTTCTTC	CARRAGSYNEQFF
TRBV12-3/TRBV12-4	-	11	TRBJ1-1	-	TGTGCCAGCAGTTTCACCACTGAAGCTTTCTTT	CASSFTTEAFF
TRBV19	-	15	TRBJ2-2	TRBD2	TGTGCCAGTAGTAACTTAGCGGGGGCGACCGGGGAGCTGTTTTTT	CASSNLAGATGELFF
TRBV6-2/TRBV6-3	-	13	TRBJ1-2	-	TGTGCCAGCAGCTCAACGGGGAACTATGGCTACACCTTC	CASSSTGNYGYTF
TRBV19	-	16	TRBJ2-2	TRBD2	TGTGCCAGTATCCCTAGCGGGAGGACGAGCACCGGGGAGCTGTTTTTT	CASIPSGRTSTGELFF
TRBV19	few	14	TRBJ1-2	TRBD1	TGTGCCAGTACCCAATCGGACAGGGATGGTGGCTACACCTTC	CASTQSDRDGGYTF
TRBV12-1	-	17	TRBJ2-3	-	TGTGCCAGCAGCTTAAGGACTAGCGAGCGGGTCACAGATACGCAGTATTTT	CASSLRTSERVTDTQYF
TRBV5-5	-	15	TRBJ1-6	TRBD1	TGTGCCAGCAGCATACGGACAGGGGGCTATTCACCCCTCCACTTT	CASSIRTGGYSPLHF
TRBV13	-	16	TRBJ1-2	-	TGTGCCAGCAGGTCCTATTCCAGGGGAATTAGCTATGGCTACACCTTC	CASRSYSRGISYGYTF
TRBV4-1	-	15	TRBJ2-7	-	TGCGCCAGCAGCCAACGCCTCGGGTCCTTCTACGAGCAGTACTTC	CASSQRLGSFYEQYF
TRBV27	-	15	TRBJ2-3	-	TGTGCCAGCAGTTTGAAACTTGGGAGCACAGATACGCAGTATTTT	CASSLKLGSTDTQYF
TRBV6-5	-	14	TRBJ2-3	-	TGTGCCAGTTACCGGGACGGAAGCACAGATACGCAGTATTTT	CASYRDGSTDTQYF
TRBV2	-	14	TRBJ1-5	-	TGTGCCAGCAGGGGCACAGGGATGGGGCAGCCCCAGCATTTT	CASRGTGMGQPQHF
TRBV30	-	17	TRBJ1-5	-	TGTGCCTGGAGTGTAGGCAACCCCGGGCAGGGGACTCAGCCCCAGCATTTT	CAWSVGNPGQGTQPQHF
TRBV4-1	-	19	TRBJ2-1	-	TGCGCCAGCAGCCAAGGCCCAGGTACGGGTCCCCGCGGTTCCAATGAGCAGTTCTTC	CASSQGPGTGPRGSNEQFF